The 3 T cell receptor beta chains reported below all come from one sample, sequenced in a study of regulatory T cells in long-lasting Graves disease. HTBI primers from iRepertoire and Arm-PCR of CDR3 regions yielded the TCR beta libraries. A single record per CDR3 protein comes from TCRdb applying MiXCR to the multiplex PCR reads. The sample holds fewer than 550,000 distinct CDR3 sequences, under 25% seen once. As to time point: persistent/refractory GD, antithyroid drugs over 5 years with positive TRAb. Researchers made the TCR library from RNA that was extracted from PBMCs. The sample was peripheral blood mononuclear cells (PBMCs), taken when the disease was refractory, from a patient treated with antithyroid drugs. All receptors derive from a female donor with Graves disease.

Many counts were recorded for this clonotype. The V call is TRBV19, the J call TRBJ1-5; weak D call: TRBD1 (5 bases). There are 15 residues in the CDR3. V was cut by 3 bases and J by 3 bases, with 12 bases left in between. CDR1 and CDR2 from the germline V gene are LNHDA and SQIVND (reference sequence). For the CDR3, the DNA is TGTGCCAGTAGTATCATAGGGACTTCCAATCAGCCCCAGCATTTT. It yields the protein CASSIIGTSNQPQHF. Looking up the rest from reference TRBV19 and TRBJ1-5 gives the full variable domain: DGGITQSPKYLFRKEGQNVTLSCEQNLNHDAMYWYRQDPGQGLRLIYYSQIVNDFQKGDIAEGYSVSREKKESFPLTVTSAQKNPTAFYLCASSIIGTSNQPQHFGDGTRLSIL.

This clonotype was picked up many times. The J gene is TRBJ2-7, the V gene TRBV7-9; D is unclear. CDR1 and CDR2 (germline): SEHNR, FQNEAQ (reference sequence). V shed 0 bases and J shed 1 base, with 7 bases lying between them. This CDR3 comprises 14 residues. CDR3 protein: CASSLASQSYEQYF. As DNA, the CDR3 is TGTGCCAGCAGCTTAGCTAGTCAGTCCTACGAGCAGTACTTC.

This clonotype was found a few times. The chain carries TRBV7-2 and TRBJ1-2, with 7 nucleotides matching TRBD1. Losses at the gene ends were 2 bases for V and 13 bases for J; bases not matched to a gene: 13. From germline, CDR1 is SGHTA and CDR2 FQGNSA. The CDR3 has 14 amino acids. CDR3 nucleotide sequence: TGTGCCAGCAGCTTAACTTATACAGGGGTTGTTGTCACCTTC. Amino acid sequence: CASSLTYTGVVVTF. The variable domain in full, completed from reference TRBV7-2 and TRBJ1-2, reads GAGVSQSPSNKVTEKGKDVELRCDPISGHTALYWYRQSLGQGLEFLIYFQGNSAPDKSGLPSDRFSAERTGGSVSTLTIQRTQQEDSAVYLCASSLTYTGVVVTFGSGTRLTVV.